The entry below gives a single T cell receptor beta chain sequence along with its context. V dropped 1 base and J dropped 6; count of bases not matched to a gene: 6. This CDR3 is 18 amino acids long. Germline CDR1 reads SGHTA; CDR2 reads FQGNSA. Amplification used 60 Vbeta primers and 13 Jbeta primers. Profiled with immunoSEQ multiplex PCR; TCRdb holds only in-frame clones, not every one. The sample yields under 150,000 clones, over 75% seen once. The data originate from a study of cytomegalovirus exposure and HLA in healthy donors. The receptor was derived from a male donor in good health and CMV-seronegative. The genes are TRBV7-2 and TRBJ2-2; 15 bases agree with TRBD2. What was sequenced was PBMCs. Here the CDR3 reads CASSLDGTSGRKAGELFF. In DNA, the CDR3 is TGTGCCAGCAGCTTAGATGGGACTAGCGGGAGGAAGGCCGGGGAGCTGTTTTTT.